This TCR beta chain was observed in a study of blood T cell repertoires in COVID-19. On the study more broadly: Specimens from acute and convalescent COVID-19 originated in the United States, Italy and Spain. PBMCs, B-cell-depleted T cells, or T cells provided the cDNA or gDNA that made up the material.

Only in-frame clones appear in the TCRdb table, and some are missing; sequencing was by immunoSEQ multiplex PCR. The table includes roughly 200,000 clones, about nine tenths detected once. This TCR was sampled from a man aged 50 to 59 with acute or convalescent COVID-19. The sequenced sample consisted of peripheral blood.

CDR3: CASSLDLPEVRTSRSYREQYF. The CDR3 nucleotides read TGTGCCAGCAGCTTAGATTTGCCCGAGGTCCGGACTAGCAGAAGTTATAGAGAGCAGTACTTC. This chain uses TRBV11-3 with TRBJ2-7; TRBD2 matches 8 bases. Germline values: CDR1 SGHNT, CDR2 YENEEA. The J segment lost 7 bases and the V segment lost 0 bases, leaving 26 bases of the junction unmatched. There are 21 residues in the CDR3.